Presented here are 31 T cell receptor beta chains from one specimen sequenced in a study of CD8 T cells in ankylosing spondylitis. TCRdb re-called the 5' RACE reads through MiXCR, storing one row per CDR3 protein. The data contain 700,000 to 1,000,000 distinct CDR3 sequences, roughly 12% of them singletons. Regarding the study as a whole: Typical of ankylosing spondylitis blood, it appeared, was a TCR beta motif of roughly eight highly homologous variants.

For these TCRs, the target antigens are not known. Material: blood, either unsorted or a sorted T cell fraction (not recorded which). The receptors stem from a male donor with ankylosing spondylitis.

The CDR3 loop reads CSAPRRKNEQYF. DNA of the CDR3: TGCAGTGCCCCAAGGAGAAAAAACGAGCAGTACTTC. The V call is TRBV20-1, the J call TRBJ2-7; D is undetermined. CDR3 length: 12 residues. Germline loops: CDR1 DFQATT, CDR2 SNEGSKA (reference sequence). V lost 6 bases, J lost 5 bases, and 14 bases lay in between.

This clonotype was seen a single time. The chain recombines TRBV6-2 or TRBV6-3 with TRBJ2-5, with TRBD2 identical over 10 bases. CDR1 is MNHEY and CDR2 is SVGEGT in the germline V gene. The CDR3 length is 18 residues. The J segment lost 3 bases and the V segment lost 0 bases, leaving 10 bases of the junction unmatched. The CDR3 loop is CASSYSIERGGQEETQYF. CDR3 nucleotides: TGTGCCAGCAGTTACTCTATCGAGCGGGGGGGTCAAGAAGAGACCCAGTACTTC.

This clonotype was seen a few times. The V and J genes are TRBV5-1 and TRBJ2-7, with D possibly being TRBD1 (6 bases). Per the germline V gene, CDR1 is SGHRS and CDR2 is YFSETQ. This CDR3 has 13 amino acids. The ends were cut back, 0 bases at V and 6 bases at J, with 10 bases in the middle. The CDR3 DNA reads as TGCGCCAGCAGCTTGGGAGCAGGGGTCGAGCAGTACTTC. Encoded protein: CASSLGAGVEQYF.

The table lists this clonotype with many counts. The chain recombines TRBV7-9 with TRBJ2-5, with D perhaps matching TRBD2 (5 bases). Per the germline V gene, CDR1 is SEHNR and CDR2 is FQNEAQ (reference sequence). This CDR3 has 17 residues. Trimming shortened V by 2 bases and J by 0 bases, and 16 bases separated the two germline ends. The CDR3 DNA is TGTGCCAGCAGCTTACTCGGCGGGTTCGGGTACCAAGAGACCCAGTACTTC. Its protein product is CASSLLGGFGYQETQYF.

DNA for the CDR3: TGCAGTGCTAGAGATTATACGGAAAAACTGTTTTTT. Its protein product is CSARDYTEKLFF. The V call is TRBV20-1, the J call TRBJ1-4; D is uncertain. V was trimmed by 0 bases and J by 8 bases, leaving 7 bases between them. The CDR3 length is 12 residues. CDR1 and CDR2 (germline): DFQATT, SNEGSKA (reference sequence).

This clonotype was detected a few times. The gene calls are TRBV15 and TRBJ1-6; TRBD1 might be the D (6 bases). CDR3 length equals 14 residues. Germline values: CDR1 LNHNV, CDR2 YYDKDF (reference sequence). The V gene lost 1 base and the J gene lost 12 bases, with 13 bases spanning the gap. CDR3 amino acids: CATSRAGQWKPLHF. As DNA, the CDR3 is TGTGCCACCAGCAGAGCGGGACAATGGAAACCCCTCCACTTT.

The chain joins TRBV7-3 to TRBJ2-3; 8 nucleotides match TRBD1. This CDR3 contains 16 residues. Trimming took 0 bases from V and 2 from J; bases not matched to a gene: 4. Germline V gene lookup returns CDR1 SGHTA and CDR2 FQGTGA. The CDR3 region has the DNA TGTGCCAGCAGCTTAACCGCAGGGGGCTACACAGATACGCAGTATTTT. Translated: CASSLTAGGYTDTQYF.

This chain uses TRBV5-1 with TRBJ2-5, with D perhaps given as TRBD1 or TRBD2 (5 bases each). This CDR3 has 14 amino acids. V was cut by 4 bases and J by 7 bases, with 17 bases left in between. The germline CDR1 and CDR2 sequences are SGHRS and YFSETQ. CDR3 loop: CASSEGPAGATQYF. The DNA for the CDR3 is TGCGCCAGCAGCGAGGGACCGGCAGGAGCGACCCAGTACTTC.

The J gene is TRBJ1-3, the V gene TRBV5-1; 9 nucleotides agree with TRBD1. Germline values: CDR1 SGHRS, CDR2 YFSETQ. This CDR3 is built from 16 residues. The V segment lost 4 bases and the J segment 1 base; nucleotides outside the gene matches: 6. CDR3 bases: TGCGCCAGCAGCCCCGGGGACAGGGCGTCTGGAAACACCATATATTTT. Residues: CASSPGDRASGNTIYF.

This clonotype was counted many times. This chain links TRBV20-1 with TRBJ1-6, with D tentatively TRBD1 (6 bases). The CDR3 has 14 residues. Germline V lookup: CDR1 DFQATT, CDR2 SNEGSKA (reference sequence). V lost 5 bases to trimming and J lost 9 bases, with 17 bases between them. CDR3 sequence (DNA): TGCAGTGCTCATATCGCCAGGGGAGGTTCACCCCTCCACTTT. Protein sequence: CSAHIARGGSPLHF.

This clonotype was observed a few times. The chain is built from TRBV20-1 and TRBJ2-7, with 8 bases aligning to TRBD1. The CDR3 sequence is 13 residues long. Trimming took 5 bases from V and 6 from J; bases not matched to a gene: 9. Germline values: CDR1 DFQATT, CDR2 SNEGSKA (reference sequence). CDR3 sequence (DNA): TGCAGTGCTCAGACTGGACAGGGTGCCGAGCAGTACTTC. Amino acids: CSAQTGQGAEQYF.

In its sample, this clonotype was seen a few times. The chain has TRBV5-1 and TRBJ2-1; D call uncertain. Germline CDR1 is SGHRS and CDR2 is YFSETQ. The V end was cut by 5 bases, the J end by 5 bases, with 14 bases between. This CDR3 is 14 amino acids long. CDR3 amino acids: CASSTGPSDNEQFF. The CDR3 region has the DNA TGCGCCAGCAGTACCGGCCCCTCGGACAATGAGCAGTTCTTC.

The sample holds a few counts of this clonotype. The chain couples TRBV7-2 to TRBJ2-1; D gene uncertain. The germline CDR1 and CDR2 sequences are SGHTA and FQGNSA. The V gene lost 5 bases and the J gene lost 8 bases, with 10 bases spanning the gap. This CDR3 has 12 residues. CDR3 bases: TGTGCCAGCAGCCAGGCGTGGGATGAGCAGTTCTTC. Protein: CASSQAWDEQFF.

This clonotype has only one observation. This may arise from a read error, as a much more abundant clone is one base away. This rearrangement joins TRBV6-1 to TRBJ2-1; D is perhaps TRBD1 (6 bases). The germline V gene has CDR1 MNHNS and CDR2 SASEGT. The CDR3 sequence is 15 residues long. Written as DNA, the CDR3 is TGTGCCAGCAGCCGGACAGCGAGCTCCTACAATGGGCAGTTCTTC. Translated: CASSRTASSYNGQFF.

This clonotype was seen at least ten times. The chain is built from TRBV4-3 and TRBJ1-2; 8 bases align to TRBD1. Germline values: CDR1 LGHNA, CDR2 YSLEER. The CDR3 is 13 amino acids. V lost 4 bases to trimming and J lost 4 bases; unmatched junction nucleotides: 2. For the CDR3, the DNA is TGCGCCAGCAGCCCAGGGGGCGTCTATGGCTACACCTTC. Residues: CASSPGGVYGYTF.

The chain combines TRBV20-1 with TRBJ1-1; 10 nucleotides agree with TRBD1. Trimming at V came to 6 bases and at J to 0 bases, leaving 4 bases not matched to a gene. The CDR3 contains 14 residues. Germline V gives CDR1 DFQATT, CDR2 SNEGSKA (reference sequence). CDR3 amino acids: CSAPGQGMNTEAFF. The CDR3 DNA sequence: TGCAGTGCGCCGGGACAGGGGATGAACACTGAAGCTTTCTTT.

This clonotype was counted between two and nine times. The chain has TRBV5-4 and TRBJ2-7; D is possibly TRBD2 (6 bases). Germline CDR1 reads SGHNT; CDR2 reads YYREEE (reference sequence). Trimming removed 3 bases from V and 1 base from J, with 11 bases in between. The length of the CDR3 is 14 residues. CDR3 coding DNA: TGTGCCAGCAGCTGGAACGGGGGTTCCTACGAGCAGTACTTC. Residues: CASSWNGGSYEQYF.

CDR3 sequence: CASSAELGYTGELFF. The DNA of the CDR3 is TGCGCCAGCAGTGCCGAACTAGGTTACACCGGGGAGCTGTTTTTT. This chain joins TRBV5-1 and TRBJ2-2, with a tentative D call TRBD2 (5 bases). The germline V gene encodes CDR1 SGHRS and CDR2 YFSETQ. Trimming stripped 5 bases from V and 3 bases from J, with 14 bases between. There are 15 residues in the CDR3.

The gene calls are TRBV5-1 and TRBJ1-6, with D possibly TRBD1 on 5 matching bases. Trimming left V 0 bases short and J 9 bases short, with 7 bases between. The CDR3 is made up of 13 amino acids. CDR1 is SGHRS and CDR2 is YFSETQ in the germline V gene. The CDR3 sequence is CASSLEGASPLHF. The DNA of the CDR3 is TGCGCCAGCAGCTTGGAAGGGGCTTCACCCCTCCACTTT. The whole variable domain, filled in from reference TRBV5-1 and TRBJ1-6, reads KAGVTQTPRYLIKTRGQQVTLSCSPISGHRSVSWYQQTPGQGLQFLFEYFSETQRNKGNFPGRFSGRQFSNSRSEMNVSTLELGDSALYLCASSLEGASPLHFGNGTRLTVT.

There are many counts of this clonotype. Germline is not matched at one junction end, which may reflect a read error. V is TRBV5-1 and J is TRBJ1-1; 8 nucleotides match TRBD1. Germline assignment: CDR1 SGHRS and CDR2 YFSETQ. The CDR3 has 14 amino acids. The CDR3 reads CASSRDRPNTEAFF. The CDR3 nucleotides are TGTGCCAGCAGCCGGGACAGGCCAAACACTGAAGCTTTCTTT.

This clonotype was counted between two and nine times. CDR3 nucleotides: TGCAGTGCTAGGAACCCGGGACAGGGGATCACAGATACGCAGTATTTT. Translated, it gives CSARNPGQGITDTQYF. The gene calls are TRBV20-1 and TRBJ2-3, with TRBD1 matching 10 bases. CDR1 DFQATT and CDR2 SNEGSKA come from the germline V gene (reference sequence). The V segment lost 3 bases and the J segment 2 bases; nucleotides outside the gene matches: 8. This CDR3 is 16 amino acids long.

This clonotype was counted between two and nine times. CDR3 sequence: CASSPTRTSGSSYEQYF. CDR3 coding DNA: TGTGCCAGCAGCCCTACCCGGACTAGCGGTAGCTCCTACGAGCAGTACTTC. This chain links TRBV11-1 with TRBJ2-7; 10 bases are shared with TRBD2. Germline V gene lookup returns CDR1 SGHAT and CDR2 FQDESV (reference sequence). This CDR3 region has 17 residues. Germline trimming cut 5 bases from V and 0 bases from J; bases unmatched to any gene: 10. Based on the CDR3 plus reference TRBV11-1 and TRBJ2-7, the full variable domain is EAEVAQSPRYKITEKSQAVAFWCDPISGHATLYWYRQILGQGPELLVQFQDESVVDDSQLPKDRFSAERLKGVDSTLKIQPAELGDSAMYLCASSPTRTSGSSYEQYFGPGTRLTVT.

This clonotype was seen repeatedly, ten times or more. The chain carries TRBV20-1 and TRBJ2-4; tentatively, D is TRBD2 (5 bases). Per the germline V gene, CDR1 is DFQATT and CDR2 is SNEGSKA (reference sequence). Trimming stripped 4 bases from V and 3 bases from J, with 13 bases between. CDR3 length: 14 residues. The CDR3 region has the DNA TGCAGTGCTACCACGGGGTTAGGCAAAAACATTCAGTACTTC. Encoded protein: CSATTGLGKNIQYF.

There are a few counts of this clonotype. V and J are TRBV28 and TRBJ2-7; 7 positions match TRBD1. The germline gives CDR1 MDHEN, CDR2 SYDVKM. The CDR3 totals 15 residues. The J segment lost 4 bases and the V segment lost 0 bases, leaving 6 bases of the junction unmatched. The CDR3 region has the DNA TGTGCCAGCAGTTTATGGGACAGGTGGATGTACGAGCAGTACTTC. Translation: CASSLWDRWMYEQYF.

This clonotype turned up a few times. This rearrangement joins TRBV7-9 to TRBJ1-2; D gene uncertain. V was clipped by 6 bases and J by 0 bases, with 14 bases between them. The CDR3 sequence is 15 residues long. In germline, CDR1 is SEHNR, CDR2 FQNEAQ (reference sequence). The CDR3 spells CASRLSSGANYGYTF. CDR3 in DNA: TGTGCCAGCAGGTTAAGCTCCGGAGCTAACTATGGCTACACCTTC. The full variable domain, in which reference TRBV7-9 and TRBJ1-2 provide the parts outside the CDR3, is DTGVSQNPRHKITKRGQNVTFRCDPISEHNRLYWYRQTLGQGPEFLTYFQNEAQLEKSRLLSDRFSAERPKGSFSTLEIQRTEQGDSAMYLCASRLSSGANYGYTFGSGTRLTVV.

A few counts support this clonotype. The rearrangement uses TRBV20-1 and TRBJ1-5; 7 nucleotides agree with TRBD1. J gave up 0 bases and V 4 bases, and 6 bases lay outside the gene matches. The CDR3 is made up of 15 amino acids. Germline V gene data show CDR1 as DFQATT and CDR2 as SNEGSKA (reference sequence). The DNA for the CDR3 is TGCAGTGCTAACCGGGACAGCTATAGCAATCAGCCCCAGCATTTT. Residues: CSANRDSYSNQPQHF.

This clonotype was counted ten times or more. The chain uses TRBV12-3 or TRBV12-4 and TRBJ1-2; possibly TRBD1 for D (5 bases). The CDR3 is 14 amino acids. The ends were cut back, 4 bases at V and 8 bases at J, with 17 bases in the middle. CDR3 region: CASSSRDSRDGYTF. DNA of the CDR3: TGTGCCAGCAGTTCGAGGGACTCCCGGGACGGCTACACCTTC.

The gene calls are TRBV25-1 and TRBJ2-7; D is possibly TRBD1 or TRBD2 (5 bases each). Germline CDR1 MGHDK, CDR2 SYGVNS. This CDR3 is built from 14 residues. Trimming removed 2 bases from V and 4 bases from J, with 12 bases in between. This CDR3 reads CASSETGRLYEQYF. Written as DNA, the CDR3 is TGTGCCAGCAGTGAAACGGGACGGCTTTACGAGCAGTACTTC.

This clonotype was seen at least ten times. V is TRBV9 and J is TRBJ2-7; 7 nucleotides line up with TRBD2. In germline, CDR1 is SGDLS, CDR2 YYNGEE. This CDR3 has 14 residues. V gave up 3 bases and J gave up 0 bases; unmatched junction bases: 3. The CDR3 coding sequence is TGTGCCAGCAGCGCCAGGACTAGCTCCTACGAGCAGTACTTC. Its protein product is CASSARTSSYEQYF.

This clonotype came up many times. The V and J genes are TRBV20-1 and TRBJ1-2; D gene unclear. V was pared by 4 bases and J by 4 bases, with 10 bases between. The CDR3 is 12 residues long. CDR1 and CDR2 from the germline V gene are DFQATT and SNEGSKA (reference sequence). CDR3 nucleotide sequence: TGCAGTGCTAAGGACGGAGTCTATGGCTACACCTTC. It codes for CSAKDGVYGYTF.

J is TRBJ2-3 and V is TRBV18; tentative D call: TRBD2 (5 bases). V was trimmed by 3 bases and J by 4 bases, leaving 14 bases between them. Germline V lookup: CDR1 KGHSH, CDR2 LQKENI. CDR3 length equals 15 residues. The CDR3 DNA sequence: TGTGCCAGCTCACCCTTAGAGGGAATCCCAGATACGCAGTATTTT. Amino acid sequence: CASSPLEGIPDTQYF.